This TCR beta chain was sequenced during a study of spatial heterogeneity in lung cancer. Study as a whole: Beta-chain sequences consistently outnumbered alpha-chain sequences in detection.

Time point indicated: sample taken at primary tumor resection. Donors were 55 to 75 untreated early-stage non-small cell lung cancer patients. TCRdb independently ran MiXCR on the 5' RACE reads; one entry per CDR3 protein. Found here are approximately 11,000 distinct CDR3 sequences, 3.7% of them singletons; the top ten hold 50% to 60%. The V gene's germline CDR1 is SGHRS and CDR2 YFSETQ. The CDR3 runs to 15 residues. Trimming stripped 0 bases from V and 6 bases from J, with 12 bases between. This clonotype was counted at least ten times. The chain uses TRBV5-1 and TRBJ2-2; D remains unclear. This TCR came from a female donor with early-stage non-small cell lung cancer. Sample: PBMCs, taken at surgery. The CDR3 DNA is TGCGCCAGCAGCTTGGCCGTGGGCAACCCCGGGGAGCTGTTTTTT. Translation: CASSLAVGNPGELFF.